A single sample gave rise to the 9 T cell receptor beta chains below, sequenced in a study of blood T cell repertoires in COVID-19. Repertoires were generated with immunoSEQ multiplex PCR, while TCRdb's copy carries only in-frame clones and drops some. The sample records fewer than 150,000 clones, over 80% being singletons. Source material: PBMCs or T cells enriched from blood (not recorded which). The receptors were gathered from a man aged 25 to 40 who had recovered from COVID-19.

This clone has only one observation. The CDR3: CSVAQADTIYF. DNA for the CDR3: TGCAGCGTTGCCCAGGCTGACACCATATATTTT. The rearrangement links TRBV29-1 to TRBJ1-3; unclear D gene. CDR1 SQVTM and CDR2 ANQGSEA come from the germline V gene. This CDR3 region has 11 residues. V was clipped by 4 bases and J by 8 bases, with 9 bases between them.

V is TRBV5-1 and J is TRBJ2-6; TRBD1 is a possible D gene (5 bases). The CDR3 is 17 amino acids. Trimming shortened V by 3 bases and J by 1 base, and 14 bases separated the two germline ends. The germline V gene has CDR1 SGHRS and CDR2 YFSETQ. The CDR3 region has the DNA TGCGCCAGCAGCTGGGCAGGGCGGAATTCTGGGGCCAACGTCCTGACTTTC. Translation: CASSWAGRNSGANVLTF.

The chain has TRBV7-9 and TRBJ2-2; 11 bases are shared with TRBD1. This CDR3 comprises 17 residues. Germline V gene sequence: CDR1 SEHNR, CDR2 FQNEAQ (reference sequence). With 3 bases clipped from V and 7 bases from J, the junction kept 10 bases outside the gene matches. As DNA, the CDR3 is TGTGCCAGCAGCTTGGGACAGGGGGTGGAACGAGACGGGGAGCTGTTTTTT. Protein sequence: CASSLGQGVERDGELFF.

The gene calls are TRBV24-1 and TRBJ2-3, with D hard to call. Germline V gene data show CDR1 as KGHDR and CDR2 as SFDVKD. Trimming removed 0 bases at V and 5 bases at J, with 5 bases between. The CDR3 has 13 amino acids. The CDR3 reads CATSDLRGDTQYF. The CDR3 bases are TGTGCCACCAGTGATTTGCGAGGAGATACGCAGTATTTT.

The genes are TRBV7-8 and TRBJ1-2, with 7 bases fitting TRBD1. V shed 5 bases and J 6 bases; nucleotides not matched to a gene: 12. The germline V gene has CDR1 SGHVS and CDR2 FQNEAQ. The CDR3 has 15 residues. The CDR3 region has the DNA TGTGCCAGCAGCCCGCGGGACAGCAAGTCGGATGGCTACACCTTC. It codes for CASSPRDSKSDGYTF.

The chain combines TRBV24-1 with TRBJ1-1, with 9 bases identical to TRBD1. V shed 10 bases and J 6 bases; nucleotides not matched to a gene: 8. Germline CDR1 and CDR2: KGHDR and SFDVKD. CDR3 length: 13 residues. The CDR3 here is CATQSRDRAEAFF. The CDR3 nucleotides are TGTGCCACTCAGTCCCGGGACAGGGCTGAAGCTTTCTTT.

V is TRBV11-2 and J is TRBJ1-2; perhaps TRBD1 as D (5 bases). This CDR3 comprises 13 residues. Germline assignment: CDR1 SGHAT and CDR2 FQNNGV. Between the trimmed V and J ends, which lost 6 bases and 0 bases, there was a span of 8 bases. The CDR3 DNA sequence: TGTGCCAGCAGGTCGACAGCTAACTATGGCTACACCTTC. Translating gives CASRSTANYGYTF.

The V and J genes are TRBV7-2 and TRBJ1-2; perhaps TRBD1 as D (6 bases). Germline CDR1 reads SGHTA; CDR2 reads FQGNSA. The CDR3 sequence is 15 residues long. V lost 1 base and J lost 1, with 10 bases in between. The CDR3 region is CASSLGGQLNYGYTF. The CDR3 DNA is TGTGCCAGCAGCTTAGGAGGACAGCTTAACTATGGCTACACCTTC.

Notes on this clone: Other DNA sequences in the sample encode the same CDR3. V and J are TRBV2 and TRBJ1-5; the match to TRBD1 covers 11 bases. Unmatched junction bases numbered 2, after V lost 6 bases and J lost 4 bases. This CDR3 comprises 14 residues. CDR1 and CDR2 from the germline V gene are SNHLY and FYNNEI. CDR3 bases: TGTGCCAGCAGGGGGACAGGGGGGAATCAGCCCCAGCATTTT. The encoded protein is CASRGTGGNQPQHF.